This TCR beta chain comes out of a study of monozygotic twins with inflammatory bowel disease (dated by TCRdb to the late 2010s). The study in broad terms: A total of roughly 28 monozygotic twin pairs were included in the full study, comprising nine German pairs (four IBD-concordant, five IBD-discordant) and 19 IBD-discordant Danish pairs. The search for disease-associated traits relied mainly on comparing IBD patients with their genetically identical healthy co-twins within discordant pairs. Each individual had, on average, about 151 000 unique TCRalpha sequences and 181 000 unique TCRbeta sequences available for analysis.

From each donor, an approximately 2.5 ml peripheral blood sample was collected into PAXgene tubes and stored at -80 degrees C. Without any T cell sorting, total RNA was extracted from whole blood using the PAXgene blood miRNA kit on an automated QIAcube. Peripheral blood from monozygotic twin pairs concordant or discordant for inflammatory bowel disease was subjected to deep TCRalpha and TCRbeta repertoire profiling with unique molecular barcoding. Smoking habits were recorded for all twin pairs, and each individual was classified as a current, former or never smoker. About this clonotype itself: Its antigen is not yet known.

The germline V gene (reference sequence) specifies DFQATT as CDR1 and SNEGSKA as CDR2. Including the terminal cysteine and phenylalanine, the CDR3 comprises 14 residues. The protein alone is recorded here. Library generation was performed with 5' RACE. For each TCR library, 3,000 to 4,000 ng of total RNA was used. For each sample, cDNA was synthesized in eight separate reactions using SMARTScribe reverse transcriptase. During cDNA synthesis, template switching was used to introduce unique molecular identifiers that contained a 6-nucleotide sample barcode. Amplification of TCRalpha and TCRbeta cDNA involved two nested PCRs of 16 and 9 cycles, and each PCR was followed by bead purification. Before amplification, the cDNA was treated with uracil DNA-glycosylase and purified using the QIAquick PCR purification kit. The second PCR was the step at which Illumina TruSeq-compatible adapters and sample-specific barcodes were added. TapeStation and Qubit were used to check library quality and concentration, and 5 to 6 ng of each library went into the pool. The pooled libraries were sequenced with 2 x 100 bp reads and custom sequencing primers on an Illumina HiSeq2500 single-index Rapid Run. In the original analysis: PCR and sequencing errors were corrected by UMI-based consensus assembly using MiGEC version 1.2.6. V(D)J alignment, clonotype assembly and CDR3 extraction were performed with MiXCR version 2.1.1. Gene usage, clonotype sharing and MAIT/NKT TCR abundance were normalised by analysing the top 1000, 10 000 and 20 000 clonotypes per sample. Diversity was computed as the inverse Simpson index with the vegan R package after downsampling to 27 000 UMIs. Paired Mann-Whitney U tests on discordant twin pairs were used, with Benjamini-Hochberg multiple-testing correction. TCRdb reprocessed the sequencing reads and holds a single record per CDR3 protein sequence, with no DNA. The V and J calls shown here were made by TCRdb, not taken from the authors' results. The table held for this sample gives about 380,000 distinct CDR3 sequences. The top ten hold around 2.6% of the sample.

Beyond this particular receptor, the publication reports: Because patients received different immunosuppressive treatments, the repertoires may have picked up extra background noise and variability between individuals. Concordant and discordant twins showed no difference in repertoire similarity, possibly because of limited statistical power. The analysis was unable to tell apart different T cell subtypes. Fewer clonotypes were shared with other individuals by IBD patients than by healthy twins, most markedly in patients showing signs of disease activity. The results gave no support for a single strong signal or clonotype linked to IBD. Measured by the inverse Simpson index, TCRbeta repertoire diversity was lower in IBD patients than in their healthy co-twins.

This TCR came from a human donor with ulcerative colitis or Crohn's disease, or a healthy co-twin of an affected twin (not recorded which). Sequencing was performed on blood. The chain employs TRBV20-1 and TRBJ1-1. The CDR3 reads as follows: CSARDNYFGVEAFF.